The rows below give T cell receptor beta chains drawn from one sample of a study of technical replicates of blood from a handful of donors. Measured with immunoSEQ multiplex PCR; TCRdb has only the in-frame clones, and not every one. The table includes 45,000 to 55,000 clones, 94% detected once. Sequenced input: T cells isolated from PBMCs. The receptors were gathered from a human donor in good health. The conserved cysteine and the conserved F or W are not part of the CDR3 here. Each record gives: clone size, V gene, J gene, CDR3 protein. A clone size is listed for some rows: how often the clone was seen (once, few, many), or a class if it is expanded.

NA	TRBV28	TRBJ1-3	ASAGDMVGNTIY
NA	TRBV7-8	TRBJ1-2	ASSRTGRSGYT
NA	TRBV14	TRBJ1-2	ASSQVDKYGYT
once	TRBV18	TRBJ1-1	ASSHDRLNTEAF
NA	TRBV7-9	TRBJ2-1	ASSRTSGDNEQF
NA	TRBV13	TRBJ2-3	ASSSWTSGSITDTQY
once	TRBV18	TRBJ2-7	ASSPNRGEQY
once	TRBV7-6	TRBJ1-5	ASSPTVSPDQPQH
once	TRBV9	TRBJ2-3	ASSVASGRVPDTQY
NA	TRBV5-1	TRBJ1-1	ASSLAPGPATEAF
NA	TRBV28	TRBJ1-2	ASREQYYGYT
once	TRBV5-4	TRBJ1-2	ASSPTGQGHGYT
NA	TRBV20-1	TRBJ1-1	SANRNTEAF
NA	TRBV28	TRBJ2-7	ASIPGTGGIEQY
NA	TRBV7-9	TRBJ2-5	ASTRPGLAQETQY
NA	TRBV10-3	TRBJ1-4	ATGARGNEKLF
NA	TRBV6-6	TRBJ2-3	ASSYSRRGYTDTQY
NA	TRBV9	TRBJ2-2	AASQGVSTGELF
NA	TRBV5-6	TRBJ2-1	ASSLVAGGNEQF
NA	TRBV5-1	TRBJ2-3	ASSLRPRTGGLIAGTDTQY
NA	TRBV5-1	TRBJ2-7	ASSLSAGATVYEQY
NA	TRBV29-1	TRBJ2-7	SVERGPSYEQY
NA	TRBV14	TRBJ1-2	ASSHQTAHYGYT
NA	TRBV7-9	TRBJ1-2	ASSLRDRDSLHYGYT
NA	TRBV5-1	TRBJ2-7	ASSLQGNTHEQY
NA	TRBV7-6	TRBJ1-4	ASSIRAGRDGEKLF
NA	TRBV5-1	TRBJ2-7	ASTTSEENYEQY
NA	TRBV5-4	TRBJ2-3	ASSDDRGGTDTQY
NA	TRBV18	TRBJ2-5	ASSPIQGFSQETQY
NA	TRBV14	TRBJ1-1	ASSQARFTEAF
NA	TRBV20-1	TRBJ1-2	SARVQVGYT
NA	TRBV7-9	TRBJ2-1	ASSLPAGVSFYEQF
once	TRBV5-1	TRBJ2-3	ASRLPGQSGLAGGPSIKYTQY